These 20 T cell receptor beta chains were sequenced from one sample in a study of radiation and T cells in renal cell carcinoma. The data were produced by immunoSEQ multiplex PCR, yet TCRdb's version contains in-frame clones alone and is incomplete. The sample includes about 22,000 clones, 80% of them seen just once. Time point meaning: baseline pretreatment blood. Specified treatment: 15 Gy SBRT to primary tumor, nephrectomy 4 weeks later. The specimen was blood, collected from a patient whose treatment included radiotherapy and nephrectomy. The receptors were gathered from a man in his 60s with renal cell carcinoma.

CDR3 residues: CASSNGGSGEQFF. The CDR3 bases are TGTGCCAGCAGCAATGGAGGTAGCGGGGAGCAGTTCTTC. The chain combines TRBV11-2 with TRBJ2-1; 7 bases match TRBD2. Germline values: CDR1 SGHAT, CDR2 FQNNGV. Trimming at V came to 5 bases and at J to 10 bases, leaving 8 bases not matched to a gene. The CDR3 contains 13 residues.

The chain recombines TRBV7-3 with TRBJ2-7; TRBD1 agrees at 7 bases. The length of the CDR3 is 14 residues. The V gene end was trimmed by 2 bases and the J gene end by 7 bases; junction bases not matched to a gene: 8. CDR1 is SGHTA and CDR2 is FQGTGA in the germline V gene. For the CDR3, the DNA is TGTGCCAGCAGCTTACGACAGGGCTCGGGGGAGCAGTACTTC. This translates into CASSLRQGSGEQYF.

The CDR3 loop reads CASSLAGAGRNTEAFF. The CDR3 DNA is TGCGCCAGCAGCTTGGCCGGGGCAGGAAGGAACACTGAAGCTTTCTTT. This sequence joins TRBV5-1 and TRBJ1-1, with a tentative D call TRBD1 (5 bases). Trimming removed 0 bases at V and 1 base at J, with 13 bases between. This CDR3 is built from 16 residues. Germline CDR1 SGHRS, CDR2 YFSETQ.

V is TRBV15 and J is TRBJ1-2, with 9 bases matching TRBD1. CDR1 and CDR2 (germline): LNHNV, YYDKDF (reference sequence). Trimming cost V 5 bases and J 8 bases; bases outside gene matches: 9. CDR3 length: 14 residues. CDR3 nucleotide sequence: TGTGCCACCAGCGGGGCGGACAGGGGTTACGGCTACACCTTC. Translated, it gives CATSGADRGYGYTF.

The chain employs TRBV2 and TRBJ2-6; D tentatively fits TRBD1 or TRBD2 (6 bases each). Germline assignment: CDR1 SNHLY and CDR2 FYNNEI. The CDR3 runs 17 residues. V gave up 6 bases and J gave up 2 bases, with 17 bases separating them. The DNA of the CDR3 is TGTGCCAGCAGGCAACAGGGAGGAGGCGCTGGGGCCAACGTCCTGACTTTC. This codes for CASRQQGGGAGANVLTF.

V and J are TRBV18 and TRBJ2-6; perhaps TRBD1 as D (5 bases). The V gene lost 3 bases and the J gene lost 0 bases, with 12 bases spanning the gap. This CDR3 has 17 residues. Germline-derived CDR1 and CDR2 are KGHSH and LQKENI. The CDR3 here is CASSPSKGNSGANVLTF. CDR3 DNA sequence: TGTGCCAGCTCACCTTCTAAGGGGAACTCTGGGGCCAACGTCCTGACTTTC.

V gene TRBV9 combines with J gene TRBJ1-2, with D tentatively TRBD1 (5 bases). V dropped 5 bases and J dropped 10 bases, with 18 bases sitting between them. Looked up from germline, CDR1 is SGDLS and CDR2 is YYNGEE. The CDR3 runs 13 residues. Here the CDR3 reads CASSPTGTQAYTF. DNA of the CDR3: TGTGCCAGCAGTCCCACGGGGACCCAGGCCTACACCTTC.

This clone was picked up a small number of times. This chain links TRBV7-3 with TRBJ2-5, with D unclear. Germline-derived CDR1 and CDR2 are SGHTA and FQGTGA. The CDR3 totals 13 residues. Trimming cost V 2 bases and J 4 bases, with 8 bases left between them. The CDR3 here is CASSLWLGETQYF. The CDR3 DNA reads as TGTGCCAGCAGCTTATGGTTGGGAGAGACCCAGTACTTC. The full variable domain, with the rest looked up from reference TRBV7-3 and TRBJ2-5, is GAGVSQTPSNKVTEKGKYVELRCDPISGHTALYWYRQSLGQGPEFLIYFQGTGAADDSGLPNDRFFAVRPEGSVSTLKIQRTERGDSAVYLCASSLWLGETQYFGPGTRLLVL.

This sequence joins TRBV5-6 and TRBJ2-7; D may match TRBD1 or TRBD2 (6 bases each). Trimming took off 2 bases at V and 0 bases at J, with 9 bases between the two ends. Germline loops: CDR1 SGHDT, CDR2 YYEEEE. This CDR3 spans 14 amino acids. CDR3 loop: CASSLGGNSYEQYF. The CDR3 DNA reads as TGTGCCAGCAGCTTAGGGGGGAACTCCTACGAGCAGTACTTC.

This chain joins TRBV4-3 and TRBJ2-5; TRBD2 might be the D (6 bases). This CDR3 contains 18 residues. Germline V gene data show CDR1 as LGHNA and CDR2 as YSLEER. Trimming shortened V by 1 base and J by 4 bases, and 22 bases separated the two germline ends. CDR3 amino acids: CASSQGQWGIAEGETQYF. As DNA, the CDR3 is TGCGCCAGCAGCCAAGGTCAATGGGGAATAGCGGAGGGAGAGACCCAGTACTTC.

This sequence joins TRBV10-3 and TRBJ1-6; D ambiguous. V was shortened by 4 bases and J by 7 bases, with 14 bases between the two germline ends. CDR1 and CDR2 from the germline V gene are ENHRY and SYGVKD. The CDR3 extends over 15 amino acids. CDR3 coding DNA: TGTGCCATCAGTGCCAGACAAGAAATCAATTCACCCCTCCACTTT. Translating gives CAISARQEINSPLHF.

This chain connects TRBV19 to TRBJ1-6; D gene uncertain. Germline loops: CDR1 LNHDA, CDR2 SQIVND (reference sequence). V was trimmed by 7 bases and J by 0 bases, leaving 19 bases between them. There are 18 residues in the CDR3. This chain's CDR3 is CASTVYSRPGSYNSPLHF. The CDR3 nucleotides are TGTGCCAGTACTGTATATTCCCGACCGGGCTCCTATAATTCACCCCTCCACTTT.

CDR3 in amino acids: CASSPTDSNYGYTF. CDR3 bases: TGTGCCAGCAGCCCGACGGACAGTAACTATGGCTACACCTTC. The chain uses TRBV5-4 and TRBJ1-2; tentatively, D is TRBD1 (6 bases). V was pared by 4 bases and J by 1 base, with 11 bases between. CDR3 size: 14 residues. CDR1 is SGHNT, CDR2 YYREEE, per germline (reference sequence).

The V and J genes are TRBV5-6 and TRBJ1-3; 8 bases align to TRBD1. V lost 4 bases, J lost 3 bases, and 9 bases stayed unmatched. CDR3 length: 16 amino acids. Per germline, CDR1 SGHDT and CDR2 YYEEEE. The CDR3 sequence: CASSNGQGVVGNTIYF. The CDR3 DNA reads as TGTGCCAGCAGCAACGGACAGGGTGTTGTTGGAAACACCATATATTTT.

The sample holds a few counts of this clone. The chain joins TRBV6-1 to TRBJ1-4; D not certain. The CDR3 length is 12 residues. V dropped 3 bases and J dropped 8 bases, with 7 bases sitting between them. The germline V gene has CDR1 MNHNS and CDR2 SASEGT. CDR3 sequence: CASSEAREKLFF. In nucleotides, the CDR3 is TGTGCCAGCAGTGAGGCCCGAGAAAAACTGTTTTTT.

The rearrangement uses TRBV14 and TRBJ2-2, with 11 bases fitting TRBD2. The germline V gene has CDR1 SGHDN and CDR2 FVKESK. The CDR3 has 18 residues. The junction had 9 bases not matched to a gene; V was cut back by 2 bases and J by 4 bases. The CDR3 bases are TGTGCCAGCAGCCAATCTTCGGGACTAGCGGTGATCACCGGGGAGCTGTTTTTT. Translating gives CASSQSSGLAVITGELFF.

V and J are TRBV19 and TRBJ1-1, with 7 bases aligning to TRBD1. The CDR3 consists of 14 residues. With V trimmed by 8 bases and J by 4 bases, 10 bases remained unmatched. Germline V gives CDR1 LNHDA, CDR2 SQIVND (reference sequence). The CDR3 sequence: CASQGVYPPTEAFF. CDR3 coding DNA: TGTGCCAGTCAGGGGGTCTATCCCCCCACTGAAGCTTTCTTT.

The chain uses TRBV7-8 and TRBJ2-7; 9 bases match TRBD2. Looked up from germline, CDR1 is SGHVS and CDR2 is FQNEAQ. The trim removed 5 bases at V and 0 bases at J, leaving 8 bases unmatched. The CDR3 sequence is 16 residues long. The CDR3 DNA reads TGTGCCAGCAGCACCCCACTAGCGGGTTACTCCTACGAGCAGTACTTC. This sequence encodes CASSTPLAGYSYEQYF.

The chain carries TRBV10-2 and TRBJ1-5; the D is unclear. The germline V gene has CDR1 WSHSY and CDR2 SAAADI. This CDR3 spans 12 amino acids. V was shortened by 0 bases and J by 9 bases, with 6 bases between the two germline ends. The CDR3 DNA is TGCGCCAGCAGTGAGTCGGGTCGGCCCCAGCATTTT. Translating it yields CASSESGRPQHF.

This chain connects TRBV6-5 to TRBJ2-7, with D unclear. Germline-derived CDR1 and CDR2 are MNHEY and SVGAGI. The CDR3 spans 14 residues. V gave up 0 bases and J gave up 0 bases, with 6 bases separating them. The CDR3 DNA is TGTGCCAGCAGTTACTCAGGGCACTCCTACGAGCAGTACTTC. Its translation: CASSYSGHSYEQYF.